The 24 T cell receptor beta chains below were found in one sample sequenced in a study of early T cells in non-severe SARS-CoV-2 infection. From the 5' RACE reads, TCRdb called clonotypes with MiXCR, one entry per CDR3 protein. This table has about 100,000 distinct CDR3 sequences, around 10% appearing once. Sequencing was done on a sample of whole blood. The receptors here all came from an adult who was a healthcare worker with PCR-confirmed SARS-CoV-2 infection or an uninfected control (not recorded which).

The J gene is TRBJ2-7, the V gene TRBV12-3 or TRBV12-4; 9 bases align to TRBD2. The CDR3 extends over 15 amino acids. Trimming took 3 bases from V and 5 from J; bases not matched to a gene: 8. In DNA, the CDR3 is TGTGCCAGCAGTTTTTCGGGCGGGAGGGCCCACGAGCAGTACTTC. This encodes CASSFSGGRAHEQYF.

CDR3 in amino acids: CASSLVGRSSGNTIYF. The CDR3 nucleotides read TGTGCCAGCAGCTTAGTCGGCCGGAGCTCTGGAAACACCATATATTTT. The chain employs TRBV7-9 and TRBJ1-3; D call uncertain. The CDR3 contains 16 residues. The germline V and J ends were trimmed by 1 base and 0 bases, with 10 bases remaining between them. Germline V gene sequence: CDR1 SEHNR, CDR2 FQNEAQ (reference sequence).

This clonotype was counted at least ten times. This rearrangement joins TRBV4-1 to TRBJ2-5; TRBD1 might be the D (6 bases). This CDR3 comprises 13 residues. The germline CDR1 and CDR2 sequences are MGHRA and YSYEKL. V was clipped by 4 bases and J by 3 bases, with 9 bases between them. The CDR3 nucleotides read TGCGCCAGCAGCCCAACAGGGAAAGAGACCCAGTACTTC. Translated, it gives CASSPTGKETQYF.

As for this clonotype: Likely a read error: the CDR3 ends without its conserved phenylalanine or tryptophan. This chain uses TRBV5-1 with TRBJ1-1; 7 nucleotides align to TRBD1. The CDR3 sequence is 15 residues long. The junction had 6 bases not matched to a gene; V was cut back by 3 bases and J by 1 base. The V gene's germline CDR1 is SGHRS and CDR2 YFSETQ. The CDR3 is CASSWGGGRNTEAFY. CDR3 bases: TGCGCCAGCAGCTGGGGAGGGGGCAGGAACACTGAAGCTTTCTAT.

The chain carries TRBV5-5 and TRBJ1-3; the match to TRBD1 covers 8 bases. Trimming at V came to 1 base and at J to 3 bases, leaving 9 bases not matched to a gene. This CDR3 is 17 amino acids long. The germline V gene has CDR1 SGHKS and CDR2 YYEKEE (reference sequence). The CDR3: CASSLTLDRVGGNTIYF. The CDR3 nucleotides read TGTGCCAGCAGCTTGACGCTGGACAGGGTGGGTGGAAACACCATATATTTT.

The sample holds many counts of this clonotype. Written as DNA, the CDR3 is TGTGCCAGCAGGGCAGGGGGCAGCAATCAGCCCCAGCATTTT. It yields the protein CASRAGGSNQPQHF. This sequence joins TRBV27 and TRBJ1-5; the match to TRBD1 covers 8 bases. Per germline, CDR1 MNHEY and CDR2 SMNVEV (reference sequence). The length of the CDR3 is 14 residues. With V trimmed by 6 bases and J by 1 base, 2 bases remained unmatched.

The chain couples TRBV20-1 to TRBJ2-3; a weak D match, TRBD1 (6 bases). Trimming cost V 6 bases and J 6 bases, with 13 bases left between them. This CDR3 is built from 12 residues. Germline V lookup: CDR1 DFQATT, CDR2 SNEGSKA (reference sequence). CDR3 nucleotides: TGCAGTGCCAGGGGTGTGGGGGATACGCAGTATTTT. This sequence encodes CSARGVGDTQYF.

This clonotype was counted between two and nine times. The chain combines TRBV28 with TRBJ2-7; the match to TRBD2 covers 10 bases. The CDR3 totals 15 residues. Looked up from germline, CDR1 is MDHEN and CDR2 is SYDVKM. After removal of 7 bases from V and 6 bases from J, the junction contained 12 bases not matched to a gene. The CDR3 spells CASTPQLAGVSEQYF. The CDR3, as DNA: TGTGCCAGCACCCCCCAGCTAGCGGGAGTTTCCGAGCAGTACTTC.

This clonotype was recorded a few times. The chain employs TRBV18 and TRBJ1-6, with D uncertain. Trimming left V 4 bases short and J 7 bases short, with 5 bases between. Germline CDR1 and CDR2: KGHSH and LQKENI. This CDR3 spans 12 amino acids. For the CDR3, the DNA is TGTGCCAGCTCACTTCCAAATTCACCCCTCCACTTT. Protein: CASSLPNSPLHF.

This clonotype was counted between two and nine times. The chain couples TRBV11-2 to TRBJ2-1; 9 nucleotides align to TRBD1. Trimming removed 8 bases from V and 5 bases from J; junction bases left unmatched: 10. The CDR3 has 15 amino acids. In germline, CDR1 is SGHAT, CDR2 FQNNGV. CDR3 sequence (DNA): TGTGCCAGCGGTCCGGGACAGGGAGGGGACAATGAGCAGTTCTTC. Translated, it gives CASGPGQGGDNEQFF.

Ten or more counts support this clonotype. The chain has TRBV12-3 or TRBV12-4 and TRBJ1-5; possible D gene TRBD1, 5 bases. The CDR3 totals 14 residues. V was pared by 6 bases and J by 0 bases, with 9 bases between. The CDR3 bases are TGTGCCAGCAGGGCTGACAGTAGCAATCAGCCCCAGCATTTT. Its translation is CASRADSSNQPQHF.

This clonotype was recorded many times. The rearrangement joins TRBV2 to TRBJ2-2; tentatively, D is TRBD2 (5 bases). This CDR3 region has 14 residues. V was clipped by 4 bases and J by 5 bases, with 11 bases between them. Germline lookup yields CDR1 SNHLY and CDR2 FYNNEI. CDR3 sequence (DNA): TGTGCCAGCAGTGTGGAGGCCCTGACCGGGGAGCTGTTTTTT. This gives the protein CASSVEALTGELFF.

This clonotype was seen repeatedly, ten times or more. The genes are TRBV5-1 and TRBJ1-5, with D maybe TRBD1 (6 bases). The CDR3 contains 14 residues. Germline CDR1 reads SGHRS; CDR2 reads YFSETQ. The ends were cut back, 0 bases at V and 6 bases at J, with 10 bases in the middle. The CDR3 loop is CASSLDREGQPQHF. DNA of the CDR3: TGCGCCAGCAGCTTGGACAGGGAGGGTCAGCCCCAGCATTTT.

The chain uses TRBV5-1 and TRBJ2-7; D is ambiguous. The germline CDR1 and CDR2 sequences are SGHRS and YFSETQ. The CDR3 length is 14 residues. V gave up 1 base and J gave up 3 bases, with 11 bases separating them. The CDR3 loop reads CASSLTAEYYEQYF. The CDR3 DNA follows: TGCGCCAGCAGCTTGACGGCAGAGTACTACGAGCAGTACTTC.

The chain employs TRBV5-1 and TRBJ1-1; 9 bases agree with TRBD1. Germline V gene sequence: CDR1 SGHRS, CDR2 YFSETQ. The V gene end was trimmed by 4 bases and the J gene end by 6 bases; junction bases not matched to a gene: 10. The CDR3 loop spans 15 amino acids. This CDR3 reads CASSANRGLNAEAFF. CDR3 DNA: TGCGCCAGCAGCGCAAACAGGGGGCTAAACGCTGAAGCTTTCTTT.

This rearrangement joins TRBV15 to TRBJ2-1, with D hard to call. The CDR3 has 14 residues. Germline V lookup: CDR1 LNHNV, CDR2 YYDKDF (reference sequence). V gave up 1 base and J gave up 8 bases, with 12 bases separating them. CDR3 sequence: CATSRAPASDEQFF. The CDR3 DNA reads as TGTGCCACCAGCAGAGCCCCCGCGTCCGATGAGCAGTTCTTC.

In its sample, this clonotype was seen a few times. The chain recombines TRBV29-1 with TRBJ2-5; TRBD1 might be the D (6 bases). The CDR3 contains 13 residues. Trimming removed 7 bases at V and 5 bases at J, with 17 bases between. The germline gives CDR1 SQVTM, CDR2 ANQGSEA. CDR3 bases: TGCAGCGCAATGACGCAGGGGTTGGAGACCCAGTACTTC. Translating gives CSAMTQGLETQYF.

This clonotype was counted many times. CDR3 amino acids: CASSGRTTGTNSPLHF. CDR3 nucleotide sequence: TGTGCCAGCAGCGGAAGAACGACAGGGACAAATTCACCCCTCCACTTT. The V call is TRBV9, the J call TRBJ1-6; the match to TRBD1 covers 7 bases. J lost 7 bases, V lost 3 bases, and 10 bases had no gene match. The germline V gene encodes CDR1 SGDLS and CDR2 YYNGEE. CDR3 size: 16 residues.

This clonotype was seen ten or more times. CDR3 bases: TGCAGCGTTGTGGAGGGTGGTGATCAGCCCCAGCATTTT. Its protein product is CSVVEGGDQPQHF. The genes are TRBV29-1 and TRBJ1-5; D uncertain. The CDR3 spans 13 residues. Trimming cost V 4 bases and J 5 bases, with 12 bases left between them. In germline, CDR1 is SQVTM, CDR2 ANQGSEA. The full variable domain, with the rest looked up from reference TRBV29-1 and TRBJ1-5, is SAVISQKPSRDICQRGTSLTIQCQVDSQVTMMFWYRQQPGQSLTLIATANQGSEATYESGFVIDKFPISRPNLTFSTLTVSNMSPEDSSIYLCSVVEGGDQPQHFGDGTRLSIL.

This clonotype was observed many times. The V gene is TRBV28, the J gene TRBJ2-7; D not certain. The V gene's germline CDR1 is MDHEN and CDR2 SYDVKM. The V gene lost 8 bases and the J gene lost 1 base, with 15 bases spanning the gap. CDR3 length equals 14 residues. The CDR3 here is CASQPPQVSYEQYF. CDR3 sequence (DNA): TGTGCCAGCCAGCCCCCACAAGTTTCCTACGAGCAGTACTTC.

This clonotype was detected many times. The chain carries TRBV7-3 and TRBJ1-1; no reliable D call. The CDR3 spans 13 residues. V was shortened by 4 bases and J by 1 base, with 7 bases between the two germline ends. The germline CDR1 and CDR2 sequences are SGHTA and FQGTGA. CDR3 loop: CASSSFGNTEAFF. The CDR3 bases are TGTGCCAGCAGCTCCTTTGGGAACACTGAAGCTTTCTTT.

The gene calls are TRBV15 and TRBJ2-1; 9 bases map to TRBD1. The CDR3 spans 14 residues. The V segment lost 5 bases and the J segment 6 bases; nucleotides outside the gene matches: 5. CDR1 is LNHNV and CDR2 is YYDKDF in the germline V gene (reference sequence). Here the CDR3 DNA reads TGTGCCACCAGCCGGGACAGGGACTCCAATGAGCAGTTCTTC. It codes for CATSRDRDSNEQFF. The full variable domain, with the rest looked up from reference TRBV15 and TRBJ2-1, is DAMVIQNPRYQVTQFGKPVTLSCSQTLNHNVMYWYQQKSSQAPKLLFHYYDKDFNNEADTPDNFQSRRPNTSFCFLDIRSPGLGDTAMYLCATSRDRDSNEQFFGPGTRLTVL.

This clonotype was counted between two and nine times. This rearrangement joins TRBV7-9 to TRBJ2-3, with unresolved D. The V end was cut by 5 bases, the J end by 0 bases, with 9 bases between. CDR3 length equals 14 residues. Germline values: CDR1 SEHNR, CDR2 FQNEAQ (reference sequence). CDR3 bases: TGTGCCAGCAGCGTGGGTAGTAGCACAGATACGCAGTATTTT. It yields the protein CASSVGSSTDTQYF.

This clonotype turned up a few times. V gene TRBV9 combines with J gene TRBJ2-3; 10 positions match TRBD1. V trimming: 3 bases; J trimming: 2 bases; junction bases outside the gene matches: 3. Germline CDR1 SGDLS, CDR2 YYNGEE. The CDR3 length is 15 residues. The CDR3 DNA follows: TGTGCCAGCAGCGCTGGGACAGGGGACACAGATACGCAGTATTTT. Translated, it gives CASSAGTGDTDTQYF.